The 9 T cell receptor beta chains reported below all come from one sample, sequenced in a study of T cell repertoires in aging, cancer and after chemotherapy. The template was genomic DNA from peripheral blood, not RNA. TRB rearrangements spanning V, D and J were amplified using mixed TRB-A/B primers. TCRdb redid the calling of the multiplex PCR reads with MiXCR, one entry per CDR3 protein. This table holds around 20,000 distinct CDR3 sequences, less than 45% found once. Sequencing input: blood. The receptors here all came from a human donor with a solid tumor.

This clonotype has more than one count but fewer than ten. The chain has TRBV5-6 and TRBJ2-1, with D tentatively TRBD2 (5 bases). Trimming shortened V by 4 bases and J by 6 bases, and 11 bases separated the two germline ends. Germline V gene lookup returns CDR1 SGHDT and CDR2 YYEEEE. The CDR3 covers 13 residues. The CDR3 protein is CASSTGSGNEQFF. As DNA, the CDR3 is TGTGCCAGCAGCACGGGCAGCGGCAATGAGCAGTTCTTC. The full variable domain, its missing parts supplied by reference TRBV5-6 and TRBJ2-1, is DAGVTQSPTHLIKTRGQQVTLRCSPKSGHDTVSWYQQALGQGPQFIFQYYEEEERQRGNFPDRFSGHQFPNYSSELNVNALLLGDSALYLCASSTGSGNEQFFGPGTRLTVL.

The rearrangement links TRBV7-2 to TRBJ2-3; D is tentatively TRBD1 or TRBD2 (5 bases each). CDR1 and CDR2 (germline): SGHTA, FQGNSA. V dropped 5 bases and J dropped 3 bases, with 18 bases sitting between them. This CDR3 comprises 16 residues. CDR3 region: CASSPGTPSGTDTQYF. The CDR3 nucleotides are TGTGCCAGCAGCCCGGGGACCCCCTCCGGGACAGATACGCAGTATTTT.

The CDR3 protein is CAWRSASYNSPLHF. CDR3 bases: TGTGCCTGGAGATCAGCCTCATATAATTCACCCCTCCACTTT. This rearrangement joins TRBV30 to TRBJ1-6; the D is unclear. Trimming shortened V by 3 bases and J by 4 bases, and 10 bases separated the two germline ends. The CDR3 contains 14 residues. Germline CDR1 and CDR2: GTSNPN and SVGIG (reference sequence). Based on the CDR3 plus reference TRBV30 and TRBJ1-6, the full variable domain is SQTIHQWPATLVQPVGSPLSLECTVEGTSNPNLYWYRQAAGRGLQLLFYSVGIGQISSEVPQNLSASRPQDRQFILSSKKLLLSDSGFYLCAWRSASYNSPLHFGNGTRLTVT.

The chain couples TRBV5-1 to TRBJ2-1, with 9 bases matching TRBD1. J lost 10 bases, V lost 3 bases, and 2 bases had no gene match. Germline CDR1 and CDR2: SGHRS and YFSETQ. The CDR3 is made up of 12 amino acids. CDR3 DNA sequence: TGCGCCAGCAGCTCTGGGACAGGGGAGCAGTTCTTC. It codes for CASSSGTGEQFF.

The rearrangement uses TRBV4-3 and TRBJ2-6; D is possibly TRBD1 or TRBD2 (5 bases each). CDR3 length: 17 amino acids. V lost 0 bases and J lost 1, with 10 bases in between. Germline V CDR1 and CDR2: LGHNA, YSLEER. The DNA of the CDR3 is TGCGCCAGCAGCCAAGATGGGTGGGGGTCTGGGGCCAACGTCCTGACTTTC. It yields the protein CASSQDGWGSGANVLTF.

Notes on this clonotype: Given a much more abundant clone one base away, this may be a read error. CDR3 amino acids: CASSLLRTRGTDTQYF. The DNA for the CDR3 is TGTGCCAGCAGCTTATTGAGGACACGGGGCACAGATACGCAGTATTTT. V and J are TRBV11-1 and TRBJ2-3, with TRBD1 as a possible D gene (5 bases). Germline assignment: CDR1 SGHAT and CDR2 FQDESV (reference sequence). This CDR3 has 16 amino acids. V dropped 2 bases and J dropped 1 base, with 13 bases sitting between them.

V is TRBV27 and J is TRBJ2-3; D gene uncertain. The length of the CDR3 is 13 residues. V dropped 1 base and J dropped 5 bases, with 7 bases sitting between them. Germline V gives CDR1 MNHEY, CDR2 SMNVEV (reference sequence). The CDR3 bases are TGTGCCAGCAGTTTATTAGGGTTAGATACGCAGTATTTT. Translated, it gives CASSLLGLDTQYF.

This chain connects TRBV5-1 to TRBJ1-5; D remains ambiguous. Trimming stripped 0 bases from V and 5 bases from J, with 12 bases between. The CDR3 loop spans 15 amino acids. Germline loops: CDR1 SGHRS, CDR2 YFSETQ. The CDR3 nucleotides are TGCGCCAGCAGCTTGGCGTCTGGGCCCGATCAGCCCCAGCATTTT. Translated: CASSLASGPDQPQHF.

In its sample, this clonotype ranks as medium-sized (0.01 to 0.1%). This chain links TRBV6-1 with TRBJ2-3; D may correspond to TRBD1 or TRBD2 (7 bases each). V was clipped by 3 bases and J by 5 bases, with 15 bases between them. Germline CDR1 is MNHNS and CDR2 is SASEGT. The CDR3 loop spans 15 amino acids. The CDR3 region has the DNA TGTGCCAGCAGTGATGGTTCAGGGGGGGGAGATACGCAGTATTTT. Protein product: CASSDGSGGGDTQYF.